This T cell receptor beta chain derives from a study of blood T cell repertoires in COVID-19. Background on the study: T cells, B-cell-depleted T cells, or PBMCs supplied cDNA or gDNA.

The CDR3 has 16 residues. V was clipped by 1 base and J by 4 bases; unmatched bases: 8. The germline V gene has CDR1 SGHRS and CDR2 YFSETQ. TCRdb's table, derived via immunoSEQ multiplex PCR, lists solely in-frame clones and lacks some. The table records roughly 100,000 clones, about 88% of them present only once. The clonotype originates from a human donor in a cohort sampled during active COVID-19. Material for sequencing was peripheral blood. The chain recombines TRBV5-1 with TRBJ2-3; TRBD1 agrees at 8 bases. The chain's CDR3 is CASSLMADRASDTQYF. The CDR3, as DNA: TGCGCCAGCAGCTTGATGGCGGACAGGGCGTCAGATACGCAGTATTTT. The whole variable domain, remainder taken from reference TRBV5-1 and TRBJ2-3, is KAGVTQTPRYLIKTRGQQVTLSCSPISGHRSVSWYQQTPGQGLQFLFEYFSETQRNKGNFPGRFSGRQFSNSRSEMNVSTLELGDSALYLCASSLMADRASDTQYFGPGTRLTVL.